Detailed here is one T cell receptor (beta chain). The data were obtained in a study of cytomegalovirus exposure and HLA in healthy donors. V dropped 3 bases and J dropped 7; count of bases not matched to a gene: 14. The CDR3 is 16 residues long. CDR1 and CDR2 (germline): ENHRY, SYGVKD. PCR was performed using 60 Vbeta and 13 Jbeta primers. The table came from immunoSEQ multiplex PCR; TCRdb's copy has only in-frame clones and leaves some out. The table shows about 170,000 clones, with around 78% occurring only once. The rearrangement joins TRBV10-3 to TRBJ1-2; 7 bases line up with TRBD1. The sequence derives from a young woman in good health and CMV-seropositive. Sample: PBMCs. The CDR3 DNA is TGTGCCATCAGTGATTCGAGGGCTAACAGGGGCAGTGGCTACACCTTC. Amino acids: CAISDSRANRGSGYTF.